A single sample gave rise to the 5 T cell receptor beta chains below, sequenced in a study of T cell responses to AZD1222 COVID-19 vaccine. Using immunoSEQ multiplex PCR, the repertoire was profiled, and TCRdb retains in-frame clones only, with some absent. Among approximately 150,000 clones listed, nearly 90% were seen once. The starting material was peripheral blood, obtained 28 days after the second dose of the MenACWY control vaccine. Receptors originate from an adult who received the MenACWY meningococcal vaccine as a control.

The chain couples TRBV19 to TRBJ1-3; weak D call: TRBD1 (5 bases). The V gene lost 10 bases and the J gene lost 4 bases, with 20 bases spanning the gap. The CDR3 spans 15 residues. Germline CDR1 is LNHDA and CDR2 is SQIVND (reference sequence). CDR3 sequence reads: CATRDPTLSGNTIYF. The CDR3 DNA is TGTGCCACCCGGGACCCAACCTTATCCGGAAACACCATATATTTT.

The table lists this clone with a count of one. This chain joins TRBV9 and TRBJ2-1; the D gene could be TRBD1 or TRBD2 (6 bases each). Per germline, CDR1 SGDLS and CDR2 YYNGEE. This CDR3 contains 14 residues. V dropped 4 bases and J dropped 3 bases, with 11 bases sitting between them. DNA of the CDR3: TGTGCCAGCAGCCCGAAGGGGGGCTACAATGAGCAGTTCTTC. Its protein product is CASSPKGGYNEQFF.

CDR3 sequence: CASSATSNTEAFF. CDR3 bases: TGTGCCAGCAGCGCGACTTCGAACACTGAAGCTTTCTTT. This chain uses TRBV7-2 with TRBJ1-1, with D hard to call. The V gene's germline CDR1 is SGHTA and CDR2 FQGNSA. There are 13 residues in the CDR3. The V gene lost 5 bases and the J gene lost 1 base, with 8 bases spanning the gap.

This rearrangement joins TRBV14 to TRBJ2-4; D is possibly TRBD2 (6 bases). Per the germline V gene, CDR1 is SGHDN and CDR2 is FVKESK. V dropped 1 base and J dropped 3 bases, with 13 bases sitting between them. This CDR3 is 16 amino acids long. This CDR3 reads CASSQGGTGGKNIQYF. The CDR3 nucleotides are TGTGCCAGCAGCCAAGGCGGGACCGGGGGCAAAAACATTCAGTACTTC. The entire variable domain, with the rest obtained from reference TRBV14 and TRBJ2-4, is as follows: EAGVTQFPSHSVIEKGQTVTLRCDPISGHDNLYWYRRVMGKEIKFLLHFVKESKQDESGMPNNRFLAERTGGTYSTLKVQPAELEDSGVYFCASSQGGTGGKNIQYFGAGTRLSVL.

The rearrangement joins TRBV2 to TRBJ2-6, with 10 positions matching TRBD2. Germline V gene data show CDR1 as SNHLY and CDR2 as FYNNEI. J gave up 1 base and V 7 bases, and 4 bases lay outside the gene matches. The CDR3 is made up of 16 amino acids. The CDR3, as DNA: TGTGCCAGCAAACAGCGGGAGGGTTCTGGGGCCAACGTCCTGACTTTC. It encodes CASKQREGSGANVLTF.